This is a list of T cell receptor beta chains from one sample in a study of human T cells and chemical hapten exposure. TCRdb itself ran the RACE reads through MiXCR, one entry per CDR3 protein. The table includes 95,000 to 150,000 distinct CDR3 sequences, approximately 10% detected once. The input for sequencing was whole blood, taken in connection with sensitization to the hapten diphenylcyclopropenone (DPC). The receptors shown here come from a woman between 45 and 65 years old with alopecia areata. Some clones in this sample may be carry-over from other donors' samples. Each CDR3 is given with its conserved first and last residue. D genes are given only for firm matches. Some rows have no size entry. The others give once, few or many, or a class for an expanded clone.

TGCGCCAGCAGTGAGCGGGAGGGCCGGTACGAGCAGTACTTC	CASSEREGRYEQYF	TRBV10-2	TRBJ2-7	TRBD2	few
TGTGCCAGCAGCCGAGGACAGGGCAATCAGCCCCAGCATTTT	CASSRGQGNQPQHF	TRBV2	TRBJ1-5	TRBD1	.
TGTGCCAGCGGGGGACTAGCGGGAGCAGATACGCAGTATTTT	CASGGLAGADTQYF	TRBV10-3	TRBJ2-3	TRBD2	many
TGTGCCAGCAGCCAGACGAGGGGCGTTCTGGATACGCAGTATTTT	CASSQTRGVLDTQYF	TRBV7-2	TRBJ2-3	.	few
TGTGCCAGCAGTTACGGAAGTGAGGCAAAAAACATTCAGTACTTC	CASSYGSEAKNIQYF	TRBV6-5	TRBJ2-4	.	many
TGTGCCAGCAACTTAAAGACTAGGGGGAATGAGCAGTTCTTC	CASNLKTRGNEQFF	TRBV7-2	TRBJ2-1	.	.
TGTGCCAGCAGCTTAGTTCGCCAGTACGAGCAGTACTTC	CASSLVRQYEQYF	TRBV11-2	TRBJ2-7	.	few
TGTGCCAGCAGTTACTCCAAGGGGGCCGATGGCTACACCTTC	CASSYSKGADGYTF	TRBV6-5	TRBJ1-2	TRBD1	few
TGCAGCGTCGAAAGCGGACTAGCGGGAGCAACAGATACGCAGTATTTT	CSVESGLAGATDTQYF	TRBV29-1	TRBJ2-3	TRBD2	many
TGTGCCAGCAGCGTAGGAGACGGGAGAACCACAGATACGCAGTATTTT	CASSVGDGRTTDTQYF	TRBV9	TRBJ2-3	.	few
TGTGCCAGCAGCCCCGGACTAGCGGGAATACGGGGTGAGCAGTTCTTC	CASSPGLAGIRGEQFF	TRBV7-6	TRBJ2-1	TRBD2	few
TGCAGCGTTGAAGAGGAAACAGAGCCCCTATATTCCGGAAACACCATATATTTT	CSVEEETEPLYSGNTIYF	TRBV29-1	TRBJ1-3	.	few
TGTGCCAGCAGCCTAACTGCGACAGGGGATGCGAGCCCCCAGTACTTC	CASSLTATGDASPQYF	TRBV3-1	TRBJ2-5	TRBD1	.
TGTGCCAGCAGTCCTGACAGTTATCTGAACACTGAAGCTTTCTTT	CASSPDSYLNTEAFF	TRBV6-2/TRBV6-3	TRBJ1-1	.	few
TGCAGTGCTCTCAGGGTAGGCACTGAAGCTTTCTTT	CSALRVGTEAFF	TRBV20-1	TRBJ1-1	.	.
TGTGCCACCAGCGGTACAGGGAGCCCCGGGGAGCTGTTTTTT	CATSGTGSPGELFF	TRBV24-1	TRBJ2-2	.	few
TGTGCCAGCAGCCGCCGGGTTACAGAGACCCAGTACTTC	CASSRRVTETQYF	TRBV6-6	TRBJ2-5	.	few
TGTGCCAGCAGCGTAGAGGGGACAACGAACTATGGCTACACCTTC	CASSVEGTTNYGYTF	TRBV9	TRBJ1-2	.	many
TGCAGCGTGGACAGGGGCCAAGAGACCCAGTACTTC	CSVDRGQETQYF	TRBV29-1	TRBJ2-5	TRBD1	many
TGTGCCACCAGGACAGGGGACTACGAGCAGTACTTC	CATRTGDYEQYF	TRBV10-3	TRBJ2-7	TRBD1	many
TGCAGCGTTGTCGGACAGGCTGGCTACACCTTC	CSVVGQAGYTF	TRBV29-1	TRBJ1-2	TRBD1	.
TGTGCCAGCAGGCCAGTAGGGACTTATAATTCACCCCTCCACTTT	CASRPVGTYNSPLHF	TRBV7-8	TRBJ1-6	.	.
TGTGCCAGCAGTCCCAGACTAGCGGGGGATAGCACAGATACGCAGTATTTT	CASSPRLAGDSTDTQYF	TRBV6-5	TRBJ2-3	TRBD2	few
TGTGCCAGCAGTGATAGGAACTCCTACAATGAGCAGTTCTTC	CASSDRNSYNEQFF	TRBV12-3/TRBV12-4	TRBJ2-1	.	many
TGTGCCATCAGGGGCCAGGCGGGGCCTCCTCTCACAGATACGCAGTATTTT	CAIRGQAGPPLTDTQYF	TRBV10-3	TRBJ2-3	.	.
TGTGCCAGCGGACAGAGCTTAACTAATGAAAAACTGTTTTTT	CASGQSLTNEKLFF	TRBV10-3	TRBJ1-4	.	.
TGTGCCAGCAGCCAGGGCCCTCGAGGGGGGGTGTACAATGAGCAGTTCTTC	CASSQGPRGGVYNEQFF	TRBV3-1	TRBJ2-1	.	.
TGTGCCAGCAGCCAATACGTTGGAGCTTTCTTT	CASSQYVGAFF	TRBV7-9	TRBJ1-1	.	few
TGCAGTGCTAGAATGATGGACAGGAACTATAATTCACCCCTCCACTTT	CSARMMDRNYNSPLHF	TRBV20-1	TRBJ1-6	TRBD1	.
TGTGCCAGCAGCTTAGGCAGCCCGGGGGCCTGGGGCACTGAAGCTTTCTTT	CASSLGSPGAWGTEAFF	TRBV13	TRBJ1-1	.	few
TGTGCCACCAGCAGAGGGGGAACTTGGTACTTC	CATSRGGTWYF	TRBV15	TRBJ2-4	.	.
TGTGCCAGCAACCGGGACAGGGGTCAGAACACTGAAGCTTTCTTT	CASNRDRGQNTEAFF	TRBV2	TRBJ1-1	TRBD1	few
TGCGCCAGCAGCCAGATGCGGGGGGCCCGACCGGTCTTC	CASSQMRGARPVF	TRBV4-1	TRBJ2-1	TRBD2	few
TGTGCCAGCAGCGAGCACCGAATATATGAGCAGTACTTC	CASSEHRIYEQYF	TRBV7-2	TRBJ2-7	.	.
TGCGCCAGCAGTGAAGGACAGGTCTATGAGCAGTTCTTC	CASSEGQVYEQFF	TRBV10-1	TRBJ2-1	TRBD1	few
TGTGCCATCAGCTCCTCTGGGGCCAACGTCCTGACTTTC	CAISSSGANVLTF	TRBV10-3	TRBJ2-6	.	few
TGCGCCAGCAGCTTGAGGGCAGCGGAACCCTACGAGCAGTACTTC	CASSLRAAEPYEQYF	TRBV5-1	TRBJ2-7	.	many
TGCAGCGTCAATTCAGGGGCGGATGGCTACACCTTC	CSVNSGADGYTF	TRBV29-1	TRBJ1-2	.	.
TGTGCCAGCAGCTGGGCAGGCTCTGGGGCCAACGTCCTGACTTTC	CASSWAGSGANVLTF	TRBV5-4	TRBJ2-6	.	few
TGCGCCAGCAGCCCAGGGGGCTTCGAAGGACTAAACTATGGCTACACCTTC	CASSPGGFEGLNYGYTF	TRBV4-3	TRBJ1-2	TRBD1	few
TGTGCCAGCAGCCCTAGATGGGGGACAGCCACAGATACGCAGTATTTT	CASSPRWGTATDTQYF	TRBV7-9	TRBJ2-3	TRBD1	.
TGTGCCAGCAGTGTTAGGGGGGGAGATACGCAGTATTTT	CASSVRGGDTQYF	TRBV2	TRBJ2-3	.	few
TGTGCCAGCAGTTTAGTCAGGGGGTGTGGGAATGAGCAGTTCTTC	CASSLVRGCGNEQFF	TRBV27	TRBJ2-1	TRBD1	many
TGCGCCAGCAGCTTGGCCGGGACAGGGACGCCCCCCACAGATACGCAGTATTTT	CASSLAGTGTPPTDTQYF	TRBV5-1	TRBJ2-3	TRBD1	many
TGCGCCAGCAGCCCATGGGGGGGCATATCCAAAAACATTCAGTACTTC	CASSPWGGISKNIQYF	TRBV5-1	TRBJ2-4	.	.
TGCAGTGCTAGAGATCGTCACTCCTACGAGCAGTACTTC	CSARDRHSYEQYF	TRBV20-1	TRBJ2-7	.	few
TGTGCCAGCTCACCACCGGAAGTAGCGGGGGCCTACAATGAGCAGTTCTTC	CASSPPEVAGAYNEQFF	TRBV18	TRBJ2-1	TRBD2	.
TGCGCCAGCAGCGTGGGACAGGGGGGAGAGACCCAGTACTTC	CASSVGQGGETQYF	TRBV4-1	TRBJ2-5	TRBD1	many
TGTGCCATCAGTGAGCCGGAGAAAGGCAATCAGCCCCAGCATTTT	CAISEPEKGNQPQHF	TRBV10-3	TRBJ1-5	.	.
TGCAGTGCTAGAGATCTAGGACAGGGAATCTATGGCTACACCTTC	CSARDLGQGIYGYTF	TRBV20-1	TRBJ1-2	TRBD1	.
TGTGCCAGCAGTTTATTGTCAGTCCGACCGGGGGAGACCCAGTACTTC	CASSLLSVRPGETQYF	TRBV27	TRBJ2-5	.	.
TGTGCCAGCAGTAGGGGCGACAATCAGCCCCAGCATTTT	CASSRGDNQPQHF	TRBV6-5	TRBJ1-5	.	few